This passage covers 11 T cell receptor beta chains from one sample sequenced in a study of CD8+ T cells in alopecia areata. RNA extraction was followed by reverse transcription into cDNA, which acted as the sequencing template. The repertoire was sequenced with immunoSEQ multiplex PCR; TCRdb's copy has only in-frame clones and lacks some. The sample has some 110,000 clones, roughly two fifths seen once. The sample was CD4+ T cells sorted from blood. These receptor sequences come from a human donor with alopecia areata.

The chain carries TRBV6-5 and TRBJ2-3; D is uncertain. Germline V gene lookup returns CDR1 MNHEY and CDR2 SVGAGI. Trimming took 6 bases from V and 4 from J, leaving 14 bases between them. The CDR3 is made up of 14 amino acids. CDR3 bases: TGTGCCAGCAGGAGAGGTTCCCCCCCAGATACGCAGTATTTT. As protein: CASRRGSPPDTQYF.

This chain uses TRBV29-1 with TRBJ2-5, with 10 bases fitting TRBD1. The germline gives CDR1 SQVTM, CDR2 ANQGSEA. The CDR3 totals 14 residues. The V segment lost 7 bases and the J segment 1 base; nucleotides outside the gene matches: 6. CDR3 coding DNA: TGCAGCGGTGGGACAGGGGCTACCCAAGAGACCCAGTACTTC. Encoded protein: CSGGTGATQETQYF. Full variable domain (outside the CDR3, taken from reference TRBV29-1 and TRBJ2-5): SAVISQKPSRDICQRGTSLTIQCQVDSQVTMMFWYRQQPGQSLTLIATANQGSEATYESGFVIDKFPISRPNLTFSTLTVSNMSPEDSSIYLCSGGTGATQETQYFGPGTRLLVL.

The rearrangement links TRBV29-1 to TRBJ2-5; 7 positions match TRBD2. Germline CDR1 SQVTM, CDR2 ANQGSEA. The CDR3 has 15 residues. V lost 6 bases, J lost 1 base, and 11 bases stayed unmatched. As DNA, the CDR3 is TGCAGCGTCCGGGACTACCAGCCGACCCAAGAGACCCAGTACTTC. Amino acids: CSVRDYQPTQETQYF.

The chain is built from TRBV7-2 and TRBJ2-3; 9 bases are a match to TRBD2. After removal of 6 bases from V and 5 bases from J, the junction contained 6 bases not matched to a gene. The CDR3 is 14 amino acids. Germline values: CDR1 SGHTA, CDR2 FQGNSA. The CDR3 nucleotides read TGTGCCAGCAGGCCCGGGCGGGGGGGAGATACGCAGTATTTT. This sequence encodes CASRPGRGGDTQYF.

This clone was observed a few times. The chain links TRBV5-1 to TRBJ1-5; a possible D gene is TRBD1 (5 bases). The CDR3 loop spans 14 amino acids. V lost 4 bases, J lost 7 bases, and 15 bases lay in between. The germline gives CDR1 SGHRS, CDR2 YFSETQ. The CDR3 sequence is CASSLSSGGQPQHF. As DNA, the CDR3 is TGCGCCAGCAGCCTCTCCTCCGGGGGACAGCCCCAGCATTTT.

In its sample, this clone was seen a few times. V and J are TRBV28 and TRBJ2-2; weak D call: TRBD2 (6 bases). CDR1 and CDR2 (germline): MDHEN, SYDVKM. Trimming took 6 bases from V and 2 from J, leaving 13 bases between them. The CDR3 has 15 residues. CDR3 nucleotides: TGTGCCAGCAGGCGGGGCGAGGTTAACACCGGGGAGCTGTTTTTT. It encodes CASRRGEVNTGELFF.

Regarding this clone: The sample carries other DNA sequences with the same CDR3. CDR3 sequence (DNA): TGCAGCGTTACAGGATCGAACACTGAAGCTTTCTTT. Translation gives CSVTGSNTEAFF. The chain carries TRBV29-1 and TRBJ1-1, with D possibly matching TRBD1 (5 bases). Per the germline V gene, CDR1 is SQVTM and CDR2 is ANQGSEA. Trimming pared 5 bases from V and 1 base from J, leaving 8 bases between. The CDR3 length is 12 residues.

The chain combines TRBV29-1 with TRBJ1-1, with TRBD1 identical over 7 bases. Germline lookup yields CDR1 SQVTM and CDR2 ANQGSEA. This CDR3 has 16 residues. V lost 6 bases to trimming and J lost 0 bases; unmatched junction nucleotides: 13. The DNA of the CDR3 is TGCAGCGTAGCAACCGGGACAGACTTCATGAACACTGAAGCTTTCTTT. Translated: CSVATGTDFMNTEAFF.

V and J are TRBV29-1 and TRBJ2-5, with 7 bases identical to TRBD1. The junction had 3 bases not matched to a gene; V was cut back by 4 bases and J by 4 bases. CDR1 is SQVTM and CDR2 is ANQGSEA in the germline V gene. This CDR3 region has 12 residues. The CDR3 DNA follows: TGCAGCGTTGTTAGGGGGCTAGAGACCCAGTACTTC. Amino acid sequence: CSVVRGLETQYF.

This clone has a single count. This chain links TRBV9 with TRBJ1-6, with TRBD1 as a possible D gene (6 bases). The CDR3 loop spans 13 amino acids. V dropped 5 bases and J dropped 8 bases, with 11 bases sitting between them. Germline lookup yields CDR1 SGDLS and CDR2 YYNGEE. As DNA, the CDR3 is TGTGCCAGCAGTATGACAGGCGATTCACCCCTCCACTTT. Protein: CASSMTGDSPLHF.

In the case of this clone: The identical CDR3 is also encoded by other nucleotide sequences in the sample. The genes are TRBV7-9 and TRBJ2-7; D ambiguous. The V end lost 2 bases, the J end lost 3 bases, and 5 bases lay between the germline ends. Germline V gene lookup returns CDR1 SEHNR and CDR2 FQNEAQ (reference sequence). The length of the CDR3 is 12 residues. The CDR3 loop reads CASSLISYEQYF. The CDR3 DNA reads TGTGCCAGCAGCTTAATTAGCTACGAGCAGTACTTC.